The source of this T cell receptor (beta chain) is a study of vaccination and CD4 T cells after COVID-19 (dated by TCRdb to the early 2020s). About the full investigation: Every convalescent patient had a positive nasal swab PCR test for SARS-CoV-2, with mild disease in roughly ten patients and severe disease in one. Post-COVID blood samples were collected from convalescent patients a median of roughly 100 days after diagnosis, with a range of about 30 to 170 days. Overlapping spike peptide pools from SARS-CoV-2 and from the common cold coronaviruses HCoV-NL63, HCoV-OC43 and HCoV-229E were used as culture stimuli. As controls, cultures received a CEFX viral epitope pool (the positive control), an HIV-1 Nef peptide pool (the negative control), or no peptide at all. Post-vaccine blood samples were taken a median of around 68 days after the second vaccine dose, with a range of about 14 to 241 days. In the convalescent cohort there were six males and four females, among whom were two Hispanic individuals, seven Caucasians, two Asians and one multiracial person. In some eleven COVID-19 convalescent patients and a handful of infection-naive healthy vaccine recipients, researchers compared the spike-specific CD4+ TCR repertoire from before mRNA vaccination with the repertoire from after. Participants got two doses of the Pfizer-BioNTech BNT162b2 vaccine (n=8) or two doses of the Moderna mRNA-1273 vaccine (n=2).

This sample's treatment or condition label indicates: approximately nine-day PBMC culture with coronavirus spike peptide pools or control peptides (ViraFEST assay). The ViraFEST assay was used in the study, in which antigen-specific T cells were expanded with peptide pools and expanded clonotypes were subsequently identified by TCR sequencing. Positive SARS-CoV-2 PCR tests in the convalescent patients dated from March to December 2020, before Alpha, Beta and Delta variants emerged in the United States. Each well held two million PBMCs cultured with approximately 9.1 ug/ml peptide pools in IMDM containing roughly 5% human AB serum and around 9 IU/ml IL-2. Half of the culture medium was replaced with fresh IL-2-containing medium on days 3 and 7. After less than twelve days of culture, CD4+ T cells were isolated by negative selection with the EasySep CD4+ T cell isolation kit. Ficoll-Paque Plus gradient centrifugation was used to isolate PBMCs from whole blood, and the isolated PBMCs were then either used fresh or cryopreserved at -140C. Triplicate wells were generally used for each culture condition.

As to this clonotype: Its binding antigen is unknown. It has no much larger one-base neighbor in the sample; base qualities were not kept.

General findings and caveats noted by the study authors: The number of convalescent patients in the study was relatively small, and the study did not examine early timepoints following natural infection. Of the vaccine-specific clones found in convalescent patients, nearly all (304 of 307) were mono-reactive for SARS-CoV-2 spike instead of being cross-reactive with common cold coronaviruses. Among the post-vaccine SARS-CoV-2-reactive clones in convalescent patients, a median around 86% showed up only after vaccination, which suggests vaccine-specific priming. Although the median number of SARS-CoV-2-reactive clonotypes went up from more than 20 after infection to roughly 40 after vaccination, the increase was not significant.

Library prep was done by PCR. DNA from cultured CD4+ T cells underwent TCR sequencing with the Oncomine TCR Beta short-read assay at the Johns Hopkins FTIC core. The QIAamp micro DNA kit was used to extract genomic DNA from the cultured CD4+ T cells. The Oncomine TCR Beta libraries from cultured CD4+ T cells were pooled using unique dual indexes and then sequenced on an Illumina iSeq 100. The source study handled its data this way. Non-productive sequences were removed, and CDR3s that did not start with C, did not end with F or W, or were shorter than 7 amino acids were discarded. The MANAFEST web application was used to identify antigen-specific clonotypes by comparing peptide-stimulated wells against reference wells and other culture wells. An FDR below 0.05, an odds ratio above 5, and a productive frequency above 0.1% in at least two of three replicate wells were required for clones to be considered positive. A clonotype was classed as cross-reactive if the clonotype showed significant expansion both in SARS-CoV-2 spike wells and in at least one common cold coronavirus spike condition. Levenshtein distances (stringdist) and unrooted phylogenetic trees (ape) in R version 3.6.1 were used to assess CDR3 homology. In-frame beta chains were kept once TCRdb had trimmed the public reads at Q25 with fastp and called clones with MiXCR. For every CDR3 protein sequence, its rows merge into one entry that carries the most common genes and DNA. What appears here as the V and J calls and clone size reflects TCRdb's work, not the paper's. This sample is represented by 14,000 to 15,000 distinct CDR3 sequences; nearly 75% of them were singletons. Jointly, the top ten make up 9.5% to 13% of the sample.

The TCR originated in a human donor who had recovered from COVID-19. Sequencing was done on a sample of CD4+ T cells from blood, cultured in vitro.

The nucleotides read TGTGCCAGCAGTTTAGACACCAATGAGCAGTTCTTC. Its protein is CASSLDTNEQFF. The chain was built from TRBV12-3 or TRBV12-4 and TRBJ2-1; the D gene lacks a confident call. V is cut by 1 base and J by 6 bases, and the space between the germline ends is 4 bases. Including the terminal cysteine and phenylalanine, the CDR3 comprises 12 residues. Only the CDR3 part of the read is kept: 36 bases, read in frame from the first base.